This TCR beta chain was captured in a study of T cell responses to AZD1222 COVID-19 vaccine. General study findings and limits: Nearly half of spike-specific TCRs reportedly target unmutated variant regions.

The V segment lost 5 bases and the J segment 3 bases; nucleotides outside the gene matches: 16. Germline CDR1 and CDR2: MDHEN and SYDVKM. This CDR3 is 18 amino acids long. Sequenced by immunoSEQ multiplex PCR; TCRdb stores in-frame clones only, minus some. The profile shows just under 35,000 clones, roughly nine tenths of them singletons. As for this clone: Antigen: not known.

This rearrangement joins TRBV28 to TRBJ2-3; 8 bases align to TRBD2. The specimen was peripheral blood, collected on day 0 of AZD1222 vaccination. This TCR was recovered from an adult in good health. The CDR3 DNA reads as TGTGCCAGCAGTCCGCTCAGCTCGGAGCGGGAGATAACAGATACGCAGTATTTT. Residues: CASSPLSSEREITDTQYF. Using reference TRBV28 and TRBJ2-3 for the parts outside the CDR3, the full variable domain is DVKVTQSSRYLVKRTGEKVFLECVQDMDHENMFWYRQDPGLGLRLIYFSYDVKMKEKGDIPEGYSVSREKKERFSLILESASTNQTSMYLCASSPLSSEREITDTQYFGPGTRLTVL.